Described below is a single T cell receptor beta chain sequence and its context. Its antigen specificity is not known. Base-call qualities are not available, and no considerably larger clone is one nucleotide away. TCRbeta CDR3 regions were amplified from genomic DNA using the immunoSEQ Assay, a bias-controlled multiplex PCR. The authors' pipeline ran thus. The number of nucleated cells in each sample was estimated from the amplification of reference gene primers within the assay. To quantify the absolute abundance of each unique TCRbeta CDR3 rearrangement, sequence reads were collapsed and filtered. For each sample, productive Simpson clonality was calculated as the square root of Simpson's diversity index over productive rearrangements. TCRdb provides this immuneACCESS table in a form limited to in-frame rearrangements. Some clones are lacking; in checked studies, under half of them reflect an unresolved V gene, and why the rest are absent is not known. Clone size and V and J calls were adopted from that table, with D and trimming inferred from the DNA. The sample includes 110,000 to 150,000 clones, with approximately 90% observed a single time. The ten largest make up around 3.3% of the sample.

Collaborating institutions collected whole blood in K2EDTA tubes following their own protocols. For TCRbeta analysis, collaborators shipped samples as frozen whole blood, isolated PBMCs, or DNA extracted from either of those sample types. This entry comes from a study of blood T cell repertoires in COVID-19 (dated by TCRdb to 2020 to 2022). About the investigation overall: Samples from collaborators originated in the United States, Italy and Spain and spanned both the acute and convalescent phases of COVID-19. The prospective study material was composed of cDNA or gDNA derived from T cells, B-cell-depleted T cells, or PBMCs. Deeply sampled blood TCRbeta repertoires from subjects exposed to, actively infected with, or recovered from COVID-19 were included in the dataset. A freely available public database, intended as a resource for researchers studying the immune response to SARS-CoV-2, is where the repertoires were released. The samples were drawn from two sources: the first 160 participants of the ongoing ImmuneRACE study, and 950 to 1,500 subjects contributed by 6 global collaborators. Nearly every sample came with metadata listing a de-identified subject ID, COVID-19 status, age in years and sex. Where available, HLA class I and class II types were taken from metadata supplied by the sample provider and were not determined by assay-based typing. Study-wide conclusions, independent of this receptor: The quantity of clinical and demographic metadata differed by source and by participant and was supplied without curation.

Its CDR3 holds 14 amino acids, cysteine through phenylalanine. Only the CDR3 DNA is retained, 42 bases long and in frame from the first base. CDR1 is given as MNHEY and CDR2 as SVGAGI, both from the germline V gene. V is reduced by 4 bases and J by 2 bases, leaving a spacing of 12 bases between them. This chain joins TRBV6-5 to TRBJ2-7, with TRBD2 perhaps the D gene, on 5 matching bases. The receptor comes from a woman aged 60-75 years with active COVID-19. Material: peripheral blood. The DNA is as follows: TGTGCCAGCAGTTCTGGCGGGCCAACCTACGAGCAGTACTTC. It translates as CASSSGGPTYEQYF.